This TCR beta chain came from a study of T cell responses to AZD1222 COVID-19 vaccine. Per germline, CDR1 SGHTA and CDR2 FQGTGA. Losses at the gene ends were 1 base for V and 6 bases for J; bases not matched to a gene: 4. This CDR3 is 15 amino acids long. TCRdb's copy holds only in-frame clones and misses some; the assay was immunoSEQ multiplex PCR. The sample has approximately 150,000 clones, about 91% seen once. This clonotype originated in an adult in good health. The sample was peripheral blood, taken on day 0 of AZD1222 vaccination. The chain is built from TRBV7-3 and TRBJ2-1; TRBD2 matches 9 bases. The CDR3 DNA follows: TGTGCCAGCAGCTTAAGTGGAGCGGGGGGCAATGAGCAGTTCTTC. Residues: CASSLSGAGGNEQFF. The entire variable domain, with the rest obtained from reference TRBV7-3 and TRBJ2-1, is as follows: GAGVSQTPSNKVTEKGKYVELRCDPISGHTALYWYRQSLGQGPEFLIYFQGTGAADDSGLPNDRFFAVRPEGSVSTLKIQRTERGDSAVYLCASSLSGAGGNEQFFGPGTRLTVL.